What follows are 3 T cell receptor beta chains derived from one specimen sequenced in a study of T cells in Graves' hyperthyroidism and ophthalmopathy. RNA transcripts served as the template for amplifying TCR beta CDR3 regions. First-round RT-PCR targeting the TCR CDR3 was performed with the HTBI primer set. MiXCR, run by TCRdb on the multiplex PCR reads, gives a single entry per CDR3 protein. The sample consists of about 250,000 distinct CDR3 sequences, around 25% of them appearing once. The sample taken for sequencing was blood. These receptors were taken from a woman in her 40s with Graves' ophthalmopathy.

CDR3: CASSFNIAKNIQYF. For the CDR3, the DNA is TGTGCCAGCAGCTTCAATATAGCCAAAAACATTCAGTACTTC. The V and J genes are TRBV6-2 or TRBV6-3 and TRBJ2-4; no clear D gene. The germline gives CDR1 MNHEY, CDR2 SVGEGT. Trimming removed 6 bases from V and 0 bases from J, with 9 bases in between. This CDR3 is 14 amino acids long.

This chain uses TRBV6-5 with TRBJ1-6, with D maybe TRBD1 (5 bases). Germline V gene lookup returns CDR1 MNHEY and CDR2 SVGAGI. The CDR3 extends over 15 amino acids. V was cut by 0 bases and J by 9 bases, with 12 bases left in between. CDR3 region: CASSYSRVVGSPLHF. The CDR3 DNA is TGTGCCAGCAGTTACTCCAGGGTTGTAGGTTCACCCCTCCACTTT.

This clonotype appeared many times. The chain employs TRBV7-9 and TRBJ1-1; 7 bases agree with TRBD1. Trimming removed 5 bases from V and 6 bases from J; junction bases left unmatched: 6. This CDR3 is built from 13 residues. Germline V gives CDR1 SEHNR, CDR2 FQNEAQ (reference sequence). CDR3 DNA sequence: TGTGCCAGCAGCGAACAGGGGCTACCTGAAGCTTTCTTT. Protein sequence: CASSEQGLPEAFF.